These 19 T cell receptor beta chains were all obtained from the same sample, sequenced in a study of identical twins. From the 5' RACE reads, TCRdb called clonotypes with MiXCR, one entry per CDR3 protein. The table lists 400,000 to 550,000 distinct CDR3 sequences, under 25% of them singletons, with roughly 0.91% in the top ten. These data are also associated with another study on T cells expressing NK-cell markers.

The sample comprised CD4+ T cells sorted from blood. All receptors derive from a woman in her late teens or twenties in good health.

V usage is TRBV11-2 and J usage is TRBJ2-1; D gene unclear. The CDR3 runs to 15 residues. CDR1 and CDR2 from the germline V gene are SGHAT and FQNNGV. Deletions cut 0 bases from V and 4 bases from J, with 10 bases between. CDR3 DNA: TGTGCCAGCAGCTTAGATAGTAGACTTTACAATGAGCAGTTCTTC. It codes for CASSLDSRLYNEQFF.

The gene calls are TRBV20-1 and TRBJ1-1; a weak D match, TRBD1 (6 bases). Looked up from germline, CDR1 is DFQATT and CDR2 is SNEGSKA (reference sequence). V gave up 5 bases and J gave up 0 bases, with 10 bases separating them. The CDR3 spans 13 residues. The CDR3 region is CSAAGTLNTEAFF. The CDR3 DNA is TGCAGTGCTGCTGGGACATTGAACACTGAAGCTTTCTTT.

The table lists this clonotype with many counts. V gene TRBV6-4 combines with J gene TRBJ2-3; TRBD1 agrees at 11 bases. Per the germline V gene, CDR1 is MRHNA and CDR2 is SNTAGT. V lost 2 bases to trimming and J lost 6 bases; unmatched junction nucleotides: 1. This CDR3 contains 14 residues. The CDR3 sequence is CASSDGQGADTQYF. In nucleotides, the CDR3 is TGTGCCAGCAGTGACGGACAGGGGGCGGATACGCAGTATTTT.

This clonotype was counted only a few times. The chain joins TRBV6-1 to TRBJ1-1, with no clear D. V was pared by 6 bases and J by 0 bases, with 11 bases between. Germline V gives CDR1 MNHNS, CDR2 SASEGT. This CDR3 is built from 14 residues. The CDR3 DNA is TGTGCCAGCAGGAAACAGTCCATGAACACTGAAGCTTTCTTT. Encoded protein: CASRKQSMNTEAFF.

The chain is built from TRBV11-2 and TRBJ2-3; D gene unclear. Trimming removed 1 base at V and 2 bases at J, with 13 bases between. CDR1 and CDR2 from the germline V gene are SGHAT and FQNNGV. CDR3 length: 16 amino acids. The CDR3 coding sequence is TGTGCCAGCAGCTTAGTGAGGCGACGGAACACAGATACGCAGTATTTT. Its translation is CASSLVRRRNTDTQYF. Variable domain in full (rest from reference TRBV11-2 and TRBJ2-3): EAGVAQSPRYKIIEKRQSVAFWCNPISGHATLYWYQQILGQGPKLLIQFQNNGVVDDSQLPKDRFSAERLKGVDSTLKIQPAKLEDSAVYLCASSLVRRRNTDTQYFGPGTRLTVL.

V is TRBV7-6 and J is TRBJ1-1, with D unclear. The ends were cut back, 4 bases at V and 1 base at J, with 16 bases in the middle. The CDR3 consists of 16 residues. Per germline, CDR1 SGHVS and CDR2 FNYEAQ. The CDR3 loop is CASSYPGEAGNTEAFF. The CDR3 DNA sequence: TGTGCCAGCAGCTACCCAGGTGAGGCGGGGAACACTGAAGCTTTCTTT.

The chain couples TRBV5-1 to TRBJ2-3, with D possibly TRBD2 on 7 matching bases. V was clipped by 6 bases and J by 4 bases, with 21 bases between them. Per germline, CDR1 SGHRS and CDR2 YFSETQ. The CDR3 sequence is 16 residues long. The CDR3 coding sequence is TGCGCCAGCAAACAGTCTTTGGGGGGGGCAGCAGATACGCAGTATTTT. It translates to CASKQSLGGAADTQYF. The variable domain in full, completed from reference TRBV5-1 and TRBJ2-3, reads KAGVTQTPRYLIKTRGQQVTLSCSPISGHRSVSWYQQTPGQGLQFLFEYFSETQRNKGNFPGRFSGRQFSNSRSEMNVSTLELGDSALYLCASKQSLGGAADTQYFGPGTRLTVL.

This clonotype was detected only a few times. This chain links TRBV6-5 with TRBJ1-6, with a possible D match to TRBD1 (6 bases). CDR3 size: 12 residues. Germline V gene sequence: CDR1 MNHEY, CDR2 SVGAGI. Trimming shortened V by 0 bases and J by 16 bases, and 10 bases separated the two germline ends. CDR3 in amino acids: CASSYSQGRLHF. The DNA of the CDR3 is TGTGCCAGCAGTTACTCCCAGGGGAGGCTCCACTTT.

The chain has TRBV15 and TRBJ1-2; D unclear. V dropped 0 bases and J dropped 2 bases, with 10 bases sitting between them. CDR1 and CDR2 from the germline V gene are LNHNV and YYDKDF (reference sequence). This CDR3 is built from 15 residues. CDR3 sequence reads: CATSREPGPNYGYTF. CDR3 nucleotide sequence: TGTGCCACCAGCAGAGAGCCCGGGCCAAACTATGGCTACACCTTC.

This clonotype was observed a few times. The V gene is TRBV12-3 or TRBV12-4, the J gene TRBJ2-5; weak D call: TRBD1 (5 bases). The CDR3 spans 18 residues. V lost 2 bases, J lost 1 base, and 20 bases lay in between. CDR3 residues: CASSLPIQVLCRQETQYF. CDR3 DNA sequence: TGTGCCAGCAGTTTACCAATACAGGTTTTATGTCGCCAAGAGACCCAGTACTTC.

The rearrangement uses TRBV19 and TRBJ1-5; no clear D gene. Germline V gene sequence: CDR1 LNHDA, CDR2 SQIVND (reference sequence). This CDR3 comprises 13 residues. The germline V and J ends were trimmed by 7 bases and 2 bases, with 9 bases remaining between them. The CDR3 loop is CASTRVRNQPQHF. In nucleotides, the CDR3 is TGTGCCAGTACACGGGTGCGCAATCAGCCCCAGCATTTT.

The chain joins TRBV2 to TRBJ2-3; 16 bases match TRBD2. J was trimmed by 5 bases and V by 8 bases; bases with no gene match: 16. CDR3 length equals 19 residues. Germline V gene data show CDR1 as SNHLY and CDR2 as FYNNEI. CDR3 DNA sequence: TGTGCCAGCGGGGACCGGGGACTAGCGGGAGGGCCAGGCTTAGATACGCAGTATTTT. Translating it yields CASGDRGLAGGPGLDTQYF.

The chain links TRBV12-3 or TRBV12-4 to TRBJ2-7; D perhaps matches TRBD1 (6 bases). The V and J ends lost 3 bases and 2 bases respectively, with 8 bases between them. CDR3 length equals 13 residues. The CDR3 coding sequence is TGTGCCAGCAGTTTTACAGGGCCCTACGAGCAGTACTTC. Amino acid sequence: CASSFTGPYEQYF.

The chain carries TRBV11-2 and TRBJ2-4, with TRBD1 matching 9 bases. This CDR3 spans 14 amino acids. From germline, CDR1 is SGHAT and CDR2 FQNNGV. The junction had 4 bases not matched to a gene; V was cut back by 3 bases and J by 7 bases. The CDR3 here is CASSFPGTGNIQYF. The CDR3 DNA reads as TGTGCCAGCAGCTTCCCCGGGACAGGGAACATTCAGTACTTC.

The V call is TRBV5-1, the J call TRBJ2-3, with D possibly matching TRBD2 (6 bases). CDR1 is SGHRS and CDR2 is YFSETQ in the germline V gene. V lost 7 bases and J 2 bases, leaving 14 bases between the germline ends. The CDR3 is made up of 14 amino acids. The CDR3 nucleotides read TGCGCCAGCGGGTTAGCGGCATCCACAGATACGCAGTATTTT. This gives the protein CASGLAASTDTQYF.

This sequence joins TRBV7-3 and TRBJ1-5, with D unclear. With 5 bases removed from V and 7 bases from J, the gap between germline ends came to 12 bases. This CDR3 is built from 13 residues. The germline gives CDR1 SGHTA, CDR2 FQGTGA. CDR3 amino acids: CASSLLLRQPQHF. In DNA, the CDR3 is TGTGCCAGCAGCCTCCTCCTTAGGCAGCCCCAGCATTTT.

This clonotype was found a few times. The gene calls are TRBV9 and TRBJ2-5; TRBD2 agrees at 15 bases. Germline loops: CDR1 SGDLS, CDR2 YYNGEE. This CDR3 has 19 amino acids. V was pared by 3 bases and J by 4 bases, with 13 bases of the junction left unmatched. DNA of the CDR3: TGTGCCAGCAGCGCCCTAGGACTAGCGGGGGGGGGTTTCCGAGAGACCCAGTACTTC. It yields the protein CASSALGLAGGGFRETQYF.

This clonotype appeared a few times. The rearrangement uses TRBV7-2 and TRBJ1-2; TRBD1 might be the D (5 bases). This CDR3 has 13 residues. Germline V gene sequence: CDR1 SGHTA, CDR2 FQGNSA. The V gene lost 1 base and the J gene lost 8 bases, with 11 bases spanning the gap. The CDR3 loop is CASSLVEGWGYTF. CDR3 bases: TGTGCCAGCAGCTTAGTTGAGGGGTGGGGCTACACCTTC.

The J gene is TRBJ2-3, the V gene TRBV7-2; D is unresolved. The CDR3 totals 15 residues. The V and J ends lost 6 bases and 3 bases respectively, with 16 bases between them. The germline CDR1 and CDR2 sequences are SGHTA and FQGNSA. CDR3 loop: CASSPVTPVTDTQYF. CDR3 nucleotide sequence: TGTGCCAGCAGTCCCGTGACGCCTGTGACAGATACGCAGTATTTT. Drawing the rest from reference TRBV7-2 and TRBJ2-3, the complete variable domain is GAGVSQSPSNKVTEKGKDVELRCDPISGHTALYWYRQSLGQGLEFLIYFQGNSAPDKSGLPSDRFSAERTGGSVSTLTIQRTQQEDSAVYLCASSPVTPVTDTQYFGPGTRLTVL.